The 32 T cell receptor beta chains in this list originate from one sample, sequenced in a study of T cell responses to AZD1222 COVID-19 vaccine (dated by TCRdb to the early 2020s). The library was produced with the immunoSEQ multiplex PCR assay. Imported from immuneACCESS, the table was reduced by TCRdb to in-frame sequences with V and J called. These copies leave out some clones; in studies compared against another copy, an unresolved V gene accounts for under half, and the cause of the remainder is not known. A total of 100,000 or so clones appear in this sample, roughly 89% of them only once. The top ten clonotypes cover under 4% of the sample. In light of the paper, this sample's time point label describes: baseline before first vaccination. The source was peripheral blood, collected on day 0 of AZD1222 vaccination. The source of these receptors is an adult in good health.

The rearrangement links TRBV13 to TRBJ1-2; D remains ambiguous. V was clipped by 1 base and J by 2 bases, with 8 bases between them. Germline-derived CDR1 and CDR2 are PRHDT and FYEKMQ (reference sequence). The CDR3 is 14 amino acids. The CDR3 loop reads CASSLEGANYGYTF. CDR3 sequence (DNA): TGTGCCAGCAGCTTAGAGGGAGCCAACTATGGCTACACCTTC.

The rearrangement uses TRBV4-3 and TRBJ1-2; D may be TRBD1 (5 bases). Looked up from germline, CDR1 is LGHNA and CDR2 is YSLEER. This CDR3 spans 16 amino acids. V lost 1 base and J 4 bases, leaving 16 bases between the germline ends. DNA for the CDR3: TGCGCCAGCAGCCAAGGTACCGGGACGCTCGGCTATGGCTACACCTTC. Its translation: CASSQGTGTLGYGYTF.

J is TRBJ1-4 and V is TRBV12-3 or TRBV12-4, with 8 bases aligning to TRBD1. This CDR3 is 13 amino acids long. After removal of 3 bases from V and 7 bases from J, the junction contained 1 base not matched to a gene. CDR3 in amino acids: CASSFQGAEKLFF. Here the CDR3 DNA reads TGTGCCAGCAGTTTTCAGGGGGCTGAAAAACTGTTTTTT.

This chain links TRBV6-2 or TRBV6-3 with TRBJ2-7; 7 positions match TRBD1. V trimming: 1 base; J trimming: 4 bases; junction bases outside the gene matches: 4. Germline loops: CDR1 MNHEY, CDR2 SVGEGT. The CDR3 totals 14 residues. DNA for the CDR3: TGTGCCAGCAGTTACTTCGGACAGGTATACGAGCAGTACTTC. It specifies CASSYFGQVYEQYF.

This chain joins TRBV15 and TRBJ1-2; no clear D. The germline V gene has CDR1 LNHNV and CDR2 YYDKDF (reference sequence). This CDR3 region has 13 residues. Trimming cost V 1 base and J 5 bases, with 8 bases left between them. CDR3: CATSRAARYGYTF. For the CDR3, the DNA is TGTGCCACCAGCAGAGCGGCACGATATGGCTACACCTTC.

This clone was observed once. The genes are TRBV7-2 and TRBJ1-5; tentatively, D is TRBD1 (5 bases). Germline V lookup: CDR1 SGHTA, CDR2 FQGNSA. Trimming stripped 1 base from V and 7 bases from J, with 11 bases between. CDR3 length equals 14 residues. Here the CDR3 reads CASSLGLGGQPQHF. The CDR3 DNA reads TGTGCCAGCAGCTTAGGGCTCGGGGGACAGCCCCAGCATTTT.

The V gene is TRBV6-5, the J gene TRBJ2-3; 14 positions match TRBD2. Germline loops: CDR1 MNHEY, CDR2 SVGAGI. This CDR3 is 15 amino acids long. V was pared by 2 bases and J by 8 bases, with 3 bases of the junction left unmatched. The CDR3 bases are TGTGCCAGCAGTTACGGGACTAGCGGGGGTTTTACGCAGTATTTT. It translates to CASSYGTSGGFTQYF.

Written as DNA, the CDR3 is TGTGCCAGCAGTGGGATGGGGTTGAGTTTGGGCAATCAGCCCCAGCATTTT. It codes for CASSGMGLSLGNQPQHF. The chain links TRBV6-1 to TRBJ1-5; no definite D call. The V end lost 4 bases, the J end lost 2 bases, and 18 bases lay between the germline ends. Germline CDR1 MNHNS, CDR2 SASEGT. The CDR3 consists of 17 residues.

This chain joins TRBV6-5 and TRBJ1-2; TRBD1 is a possible D gene (5 bases). The CDR3 runs 12 residues. The germline V gene has CDR1 MNHEY and CDR2 SVGAGI. V lost 7 bases, J lost 8 bases, and 14 bases lay in between. The CDR3 here is CASTRGAEGYTF. CDR3 bases: TGTGCCAGCACCCGCGGGGCGGAGGGCTACACCTTC.

The chain couples TRBV5-1 to TRBJ1-6, with 7 positions matching TRBD1. Germline V gives CDR1 SGHRS, CDR2 YFSETQ. This CDR3 has 14 residues. V lost 0 bases to trimming and J lost 10 bases; unmatched junction nucleotides: 4. The CDR3 spells CASSLGDRASPLHF. CDR3 nucleotide sequence: TGCGCCAGCAGCTTGGGCGACAGGGCCTCACCCCTCCACTTT.

V and J are TRBV4-1 and TRBJ1-5; no definite D call. This CDR3 spans 15 amino acids. The germline gives CDR1 MGHRA, CDR2 YSYEKL. V gave up 1 base and J gave up 0 bases, with 7 bases separating them. CDR3 amino acids: CASSQGDHSNQPQHF. CDR3 bases: TGCGCCAGCAGCCAAGGGGATCATAGCAATCAGCCCCAGCATTTT.

The rearrangement links TRBV4-2 to TRBJ1-1; no reliable D call. The CDR3 is 16 residues long. V lost 0 bases to trimming and J lost 1 base, with 12 bases between them. Germline lookup yields CDR1 LGHNA and CDR2 YNFKEQ. CDR3 nucleotides: TGTGCCAGCAGCCAAGATCAGGAGGAAAGGAACACTGAAGCTTTCTTT. It is translated as CASSQDQEERNTEAFF.

V gene TRBV12-3 or TRBV12-4 combines with J gene TRBJ2-3, with no clear D. V was shortened by 4 bases and J by 10 bases, with 9 bases between the two germline ends. The CDR3 contains 11 residues. CDR3 sequence (DNA): TGTGCCAGCAGTTCCGCCCAATCGCAGTATTTT. Translated: CASSSAQSQYF.

This chain joins TRBV6-6 and TRBJ1-1; no clear D. This CDR3 contains 14 residues. Germline CDR1 MNHNY, CDR2 SVGAGI (reference sequence). Between the trimmed V and J ends, which lost 2 bases and 3 bases, there was a span of 10 bases. The CDR3 here is CASSYMRRDTEAFF. The CDR3 coding sequence is TGTGCCAGCAGTTACATGAGGAGGGACACTGAAGCTTTCTTT.

This clone has only one observation. This sequence joins TRBV11-2 and TRBJ1-1; D unresolved. This CDR3 comprises 13 residues. Trimming removed 3 bases at V and 1 base at J, with 6 bases between. Germline CDR1 and CDR2: SGHAT and FQNNGV. DNA for the CDR3: TGTGCCAGCAGCTTGGCACGGAACACTGAAGCTTTCTTT. This translates into CASSLARNTEAFF.

This clone has more than one count but fewer than ten. The CDR3 DNA follows: TGTGCCAGCAGCGTAGCGGATGGGGGGCCGAGAGATCCCCTCCACTTT. As protein: CASSVADGGPRDPLHF. The chain uses TRBV9 and TRBJ1-6; D possibly corresponds to TRBD1 (6 bases). Germline V lookup: CDR1 SGDLS, CDR2 YYNGEE. The CDR3 spans 16 residues. V was trimmed by 0 bases and J by 13 bases, leaving 20 bases between them.

The chain couples TRBV15 to TRBJ1-1; D remains ambiguous. CDR1 is LNHNV, CDR2 YYDKDF, per germline (reference sequence). V was cut by 0 bases and J by 3 bases, with 8 bases left in between. The CDR3 sequence is 14 residues long. CDR3 protein: CATSRDLGDTEAFF. For the CDR3, the DNA is TGTGCCACCAGCAGAGACCTCGGGGACACTGAAGCTTTCTTT.

The chain combines TRBV7-3 with TRBJ1-3; D unclear. The germline V gene encodes CDR1 SGHTA and CDR2 FQGTGA. The CDR3 is 13 residues long. V lost 3 bases to trimming and J lost 7 bases, with 10 bases between them. In nucleotides, the CDR3 is TGTGCCAGCAGCTTGGGAGGTCGCAACACCATATATTTT. It yields the protein CASSLGGRNTIYF.

The chain is built from TRBV5-1 and TRBJ2-7; TRBD2 aligns across 8 bases. Germline CDR1 reads SGHRS; CDR2 reads YFSETQ. Trimming cost V 7 bases and J 5 bases; bases outside gene matches: 5. The CDR3 sequence is 12 residues long. The CDR3 bases are TGCGCCAGCTCGGTGCGGGGGGACGAGCAGTACTTC. Its translation is CASSVRGDEQYF.

The chain joins TRBV7-2 to TRBJ2-5; D uncertain. The CDR3 has 14 residues. V lost 3 bases, J lost 2 bases, and 10 bases lay in between. Germline CDR1 SGHTA, CDR2 FQGNSA. For the CDR3, the DNA is TGTGCCAGCAGCTTGGCTACTCCACAAGAGACCCAGTACTTC. Protein sequence: CASSLATPQETQYF.

The chain combines TRBV5-5 with TRBJ2-2; the match to TRBD1 covers 8 bases. Germline V gene data show CDR1 as SGHKS and CDR2 as YYEKEE (reference sequence). The V and J ends lost 3 bases and 0 bases, in that order; junction bases with no gene match: 1. CDR3 length equals 15 residues. The CDR3 DNA reads as TGTGCCAGCAGCTGGGGACAGGCGAACACCGGGGAGCTGTTTTTT. Its protein is CASSWGQANTGELFF.

This clone was observed a single time. The V call is TRBV28, the J call TRBJ2-5; TRBD1 or TRBD2 may be the D gene (5 bases each). Germline V CDR1 and CDR2: MDHEN, SYDVKM. The CDR3 is 16 amino acids. Deletions cut 8 bases from V and 5 bases from J, with 24 bases between. The CDR3 DNA sequence: TGTGCCAGCCTCCCATGGTATGGGGCTGAGGGGGAGACCCAGTACTTC. Its translation is CASLPWYGAEGETQYF.

The chain recombines TRBV3-1 (or the pseudogene TRBV3-2) with TRBJ2-7, with D uncertain. The CDR3 length is 11 residues. V dropped 4 bases and J dropped 4 bases, with 5 bases sitting between them. Germline CDR1 reads LGHDT; CDR2 reads YNNKEL (reference sequence). The CDR3 loop is CASSPCYEQYF. The CDR3 DNA reads TGTGCCAGCAGCCCATGTTACGAGCAGTACTTC.

This clone was observed a single time. This chain connects TRBV10-1 to TRBJ2-4; D is possibly TRBD1 or TRBD2 (5 bases each). V was clipped by 10 bases and J by 8 bases, with 24 bases between them. Germline V lookup: CDR1 WNHNN, CDR2 SYGVQD (reference sequence). This CDR3 spans 15 amino acids. This CDR3 reads CAISRDGIGGYIQYF. The CDR3 DNA reads as TGCGCCATCTCGAGGGACGGGATAGGTGGATACATTCAGTACTTC.

The chain joins TRBV6-1 to TRBJ2-1, with 11 positions matching TRBD2. There are 17 residues in the CDR3. V lost 4 bases, J lost 2 bases, and 7 bases stayed unmatched. Per the germline V gene, CDR1 is MNHNS and CDR2 is SASEGT. The CDR3 DNA reads as TGTGCCAGCAGTGGGTTTATGACTAGCGGGGCCTACAATGAGCAGTTCTTC. Its translation: CASSGFMTSGAYNEQFF.

The chain carries TRBV6-2 or TRBV6-3 and TRBJ2-2; possibly TRBD1 for D (6 bases). V lost 0 bases, J lost 4 bases, and 9 bases lay in between. Germline CDR1 and CDR2: MNHEY and SVGEGT. The CDR3 has 15 residues. CDR3 DNA sequence: TGTGCCAGCAGTTACTCCGGGACACCCACCGGGGAGCTGTTTTTT. This encodes CASSYSGTPTGELFF.

This chain uses TRBV7-2 with TRBJ2-1; TRBD2 aligns across 13 bases. The CDR3 spans 17 residues. After removal of 5 bases from V and 3 bases from J, the junction contained 7 bases not matched to a gene. Germline V gene sequence: CDR1 SGHTA, CDR2 FQGNSA. The CDR3 reads CASSPSRLAGGYNEQFF. CDR3 in DNA: TGTGCCAGCAGCCCTTCACGACTAGCGGGGGGCTACAATGAGCAGTTCTTC. The variable domain in full, with the rest retrieved from reference TRBV7-2 and TRBJ2-1, is GAGVSQSPSNKVTEKGKDVELRCDPISGHTALYWYRQSLGQGLEFLIYFQGNSAPDKSGLPSDRFSAERTGGSVSTLTIQRTQQEDSAVYLCASSPSRLAGGYNEQFFGPGTRLTVL.

The chain employs TRBV6-5 and TRBJ1-5, with 7 bases fitting TRBD1. The CDR3 totals 13 residues. Germline trimming cut 6 bases from V and 4 bases from J; bases unmatched to any gene: 3. Looked up from germline, CDR1 is MNHEY and CDR2 is SVGAGI. The CDR3 spells CASRPDRNQPQHF. CDR3 nucleotides: TGTGCCAGCAGACCGGACAGGAATCAGCCCCAGCATTTT.

Regarding this clone: Additional DNA sequences in this sample encode the identical CDR3. CDR3 residues: CASSPTGGSTDTQYF. Written as DNA, the CDR3 is TGTGCCAGCAGCCCCACGGGGGGCAGCACAGATACGCAGTATTTT. The V and J genes are TRBV7-9 and TRBJ2-3; possibly TRBD2 for D (7 bases). The V gene's germline CDR1 is SEHNR and CDR2 FQNEAQ (reference sequence). Trimming took off 5 bases at V and 0 bases at J, with 12 bases between the two ends. This CDR3 has 15 residues.

The V and J genes are TRBV11-2 and TRBJ1-4; possible D gene TRBD1, 6 bases. The CDR3 length is 14 residues. Trimming shortened V by 4 bases and J by 8 bases, and 14 bases separated the two germline ends. Germline V CDR1 and CDR2: SGHAT, FQNNGV. Here the CDR3 DNA reads TGTGCCAGCAGCTCCAGGACAGATAACGAAAAACTGTTTTTT. Residues: CASSSRTDNEKLFF.

The V gene is TRBV12-3 or TRBV12-4, the J gene TRBJ1-2; D might be TRBD1 (6 bases). This CDR3 is built from 13 residues. V dropped 5 bases and J dropped 4 bases, with 11 bases sitting between them. CDR3 DNA sequence: TGTGCCAGCAGTCCCACAGGGATCTATGGCTACACCTTC. Protein product: CASSPTGIYGYTF.

The chain uses TRBV2 and TRBJ2-1, with a tentative D call TRBD1 (6 bases). This CDR3 spans 15 amino acids. V dropped 6 bases and J dropped 6 bases, with 18 bases sitting between them. The V gene's germline CDR1 is SNHLY and CDR2 FYNNEI. CDR3 sequence reads: CASRAGTSPTNEQFF. The CDR3 region has the DNA TGTGCCAGCAGGGCCGGGACAAGTCCCACCAATGAGCAGTTCTTC.